This is a list of T cell receptor beta chains from one sample in a study of T cells in Graves' hyperthyroidism and ophthalmopathy. TCRdb used MiXCR to reprocess the multiplex PCR reads, holding one entry per CDR3 protein. The sample has more than 35,000 distinct CDR3 sequences, 45% to 50% seen once. Sequenced sample: peripheral blood or thyroid tissue (not recorded which). The receptor source for this set is a woman in her fifties or sixties with Graves' hyperthyroidism. Both conserved end residues are trimmed from each CDR3. Rows give clone size only sometimes, using once, few, many, or a class for an expanded clone.

clone size | J gene | V gene | CDR3 protein
. | TRBJ2-7 | TRBV20-1 | SADPEGAGGYEQY
. | TRBJ2-7 | TRBV7-6 | ASSLAIRAGGHERY
once | TRBJ1-2 | TRBV25-1 | ASRTENYGYT
. | TRBJ2-7 | TRBV20-1 | SATGGSGERY
. | TRBJ2-6 | TRBV6-6 | ASRADRVGTEA
many | TRBJ1-1 | TRBV5-4 | ASSLGVRDGNTEAF
few | TRBJ1-4 | TRBV5-4 | ASSFRHKQHEKLF
few | TRBJ2-1 | TRBV24-1 | ATSDLGGAEQF
. | TRBJ1-1 | TRBV6-2/TRBV6-3 | VSSYNNSNTEAF
. | TRBJ2-5 | TRBV10-3 | AIRRWETQY
. | TRBJ1-2 | TRBV7-9 | ASSLRQGASDYGYT
many | TRBJ2-7 | TRBV13 | SSSLGLLGQGGHEQY
many | TRBJ2-7 | TRBV12-3/TRBV12-4 | ASSGHLGGDFPYEQY
. | TRBJ1-6 | TRBV9 | ASSLGGQGYNSPPH
many | TRBJ2-3 | TRBV13 | ASSPLKGTQY
. | TRBJ1-1 | TRBV9 | ASSPRVDGNTETF
. | TRBJ1-2 | TRBV10-3 | AISPPGTAYGYT
. | TRBJ1-1 | TRBV29-1 | SVDYVTEAF
once | TRBJ2-7 | TRBV14 | ASSQAEGYEQY
. | TRBJ2-7 | TRBV7-2 | ASSFPGLDEQY
few | TRBJ1-5 | TRBV27 | ASSPLKWGGSYSNQPQH
many | TRBJ1-2 | TRBV20-1 | SARDRESAYGYT
. | TRBJ1-1 | TRBV20-1 | SALGGTRGLGYTEAL
many | TRBJ1-3 | TRBV12-3/TRBV12-4 | ASSPRGGGESAGNTIY
. | TRBJ2-6 | TRBV18 | ASSSSGRAPGANVLT
. | TRBJ1-2 | TRBV6-1 | ASSEGQGPRGYT
many | TRBJ1-5 | TRBV7-9 | ASSKKGDPGGPQH
many | TRBJ1-2 | TRBV20-1 | SAGQLNYGYT
. | TRBJ2-2 | TRBV7-3 | ASSLGRGNTGELF
many | TRBJ2-7 | TRBV3-1 | ASSQDSEQY
. | TRBJ2-5 | TRBV20-1 | SARDAQY
many | TRBJ1-5 | TRBV7-8 | ASSLEGHQPQH
. | TRBJ1-1 | TRBV10-3 | AVSDLGQGNTEAF
many | TRBJ2-2 | TRBV6-6 | ASKPDQGYTGELF
many | TRBJ1-5 | TRBV5-6 | ASSTGGLGSNQPQH
. | TRBJ2-7 | TRBV6-2/TRBV6-3 | ASLTWTSGIYEQY
. | TRBJ1-2 | TRBV9 | ASSVTHSDYGYT
many | TRBJ1-2 | TRBV12-3/TRBV12-4 | ASSIGTGPARGYT
few | TRBJ2-3 | TRBV4-2 | ASSRGLAGGTRTDTQY
many | TRBJ1-2 | TRBV7-2 | ASSLAETGSYGYT
. | TRBJ2-7 | TRBV7-9 | ATSSTGGEQY
. | TRBJ2-7 | TRBV7-3 | ASSSGLAGNSAYEQY
. | TRBJ2-7 | TRBV20-1 | SARSTGALYEQY
. | TRBJ1-2 | TRBV10-3 | AISQFLDRDGYGYT
. | TRBJ1-4 | TRBV15 | ATSRAATVTNEKLF
. | TRBJ2-7 | TRBV2 | ASSAKVGVEQY
many | TRBJ2-2 | TRBV12-3/TRBV12-4 | ASRRYQGGTGELF
few | TRBJ1-1 | TRBV7-8 | ASSPHDGSTMNTEAF
. | TRBJ1-1 | TRBV7-9 | ASSAYSNTEAF